This TCR beta chain was sequenced during a study of OX40 agonist ivuxolimab in advanced cancers. Study context: An agonistic anti-OX40 (CD134) antibody, ivuxolimab, was used to treat the patients. The study, taken as a whole, reports: CD8+ T cells averaged more expanded clones than CD4+. Clonal expansion in partial responders at 0.1-3.0 mg/kg ranked among the lowest.

The assay was immunoSEQ multiplex PCR, and TCRdb's table has in-frame clones only and misses some. Of 96,000 or so clones listed, more than 80% are singletons. Points on this clone: Its antigen is undetermined.

The CDR3 has 15 residues. CDR1 is SQVTM, CDR2 ANQGSEA, per germline. With 3 bases removed from V and 0 bases from J, the gap between germline ends came to 12 bases. The receptor was isolated from an adult with an advanced solid tumor such as melanoma, head and neck, liver or kidney cancer. The material sequenced was CD4+ or CD8+ T cells sorted from blood, taken in a trial of the OX40 agonist ivuxolimab. J is TRBJ2-1 and V is TRBV29-1, with D tentatively TRBD2 (7 bases). The CDR3 bases are TGCAGCGTTGAGGGGGGGCCCGACTCCTACAATGAGCAGTTCTTC. It codes for CSVEGGPDSYNEQFF.